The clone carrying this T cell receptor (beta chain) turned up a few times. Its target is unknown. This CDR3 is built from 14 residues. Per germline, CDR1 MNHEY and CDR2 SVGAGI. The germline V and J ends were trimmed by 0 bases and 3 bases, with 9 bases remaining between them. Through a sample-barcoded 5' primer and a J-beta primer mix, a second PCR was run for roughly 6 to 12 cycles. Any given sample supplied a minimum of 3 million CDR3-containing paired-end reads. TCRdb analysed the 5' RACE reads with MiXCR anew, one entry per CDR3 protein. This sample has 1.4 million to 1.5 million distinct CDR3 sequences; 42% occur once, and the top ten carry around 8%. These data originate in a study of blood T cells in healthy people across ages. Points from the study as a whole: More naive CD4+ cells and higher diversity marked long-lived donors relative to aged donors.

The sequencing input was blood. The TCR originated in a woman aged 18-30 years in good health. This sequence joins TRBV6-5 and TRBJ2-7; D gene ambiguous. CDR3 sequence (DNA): TGTGCCAGCAGTTACTCTTCCCCCGACTACGAGCAGTACTTC. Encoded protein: CASSYSSPDYEQYF.